This is a list of T cell receptor beta chains from one sample in a study of cytomegalovirus exposure and HLA in healthy donors. Repertoires were generated with immunoSEQ multiplex PCR, while TCRdb's copy carries only in-frame clones and drops some. This sample has approximately 160,000 clones, with about four fifths found just once. Sequenced sample: PBMCs. The receptors were gathered from a woman between 50 and 59 years old in good health and CMV-seropositive. Both conserved end residues are part of each CDR3. The D gene is left open where the match is weak. Some rows mark clone size as missing; the rest say once, few, many or name a class of expanded clone.

CDR3	DNA	V	J	size	D
CASSQGDNTRRADGHTF	TGTGCCAGCAGCCAAGGAGATAATACCAGGAGGGCCGATGGCCACACCTTC	TRBV4-2	TRBJ1-2	-	-
CASSFRRLAQYF	TGTGCCAGCAGTTTTCGGAGGCTAGCGCAGTATTTT	TRBV28	TRBJ2-3	-	-
CASRRDRGNEQFF	TGTGCCAGCAGGAGGGACAGAGGCAATGAGCAGTTCTTC	TRBV7-3	TRBJ2-1	-	TRBD1
CASSYRTGGETEAFF	TGCGCCAGCAGCTACCGGACAGGGGGGGAGACTGAAGCTTTCTTT	TRBV5-1	TRBJ1-1	-	TRBD1
CASSLVGTINEKLFF	TGTGCCAGCAGCTTAGTAGGGACTATTAATGAAAAACTGTTTTTT	TRBV7-2	TRBJ1-4	-	-
CASIGGTEAFF	TGTGCCAGCATCGGGGGCACTGAAGCTTTCTTT	TRBV28	TRBJ1-1	-	-
CSATQGYEQYF	TGCAGTGCTACACAGGGCTACGAGCAGTACTTC	TRBV20-1	TRBJ2-7	-	-
CASNLQGKETEAFF	TGTGCCAGCAACCTGCAGGGCAAGGAGACTGAAGCTTTCTTT	TRBV6-5	TRBJ1-1	-	-
CASTGTGGGYSNQPQHF	TGTGCCAGCACTGGGACAGGGGGAGGATATAGCAATCAGCCCCAGCATTTT	TRBV28	TRBJ1-5	-	TRBD1
CASSIPQRSPYGYTF	TGTGCCAGTAGTATCCCCCAGCGCTCGCCCTATGGCTACACCTTC	TRBV19	TRBJ1-2	-	-
CASSIKGTTRADTQYF	TGTGCCAGTAGTATAAAGGGGACTACCCGAGCGGATACGCAGTATTTT	TRBV19	TRBJ2-3	-	TRBD2
CASSWTPGGKKETQYF	TGTGCCAGCAGCTGGACCCCCGGGGGAAAAAAAGAGACCCAGTACTTC	TRBV5-5	TRBJ2-5	-	-
CASRTTIRRDNEQFF	TGTGCCAGCAGGACCACCATTCGGAGGGACAATGAGCAGTTCTTC	TRBV2	TRBJ2-1	-	-
CASSSALAGVKNEQFF	TGCGCCAGCAGCTCTGCACTAGCGGGGGTTAAAAATGAGCAGTTCTTC	TRBV5-1	TRBJ2-1	-	TRBD2
CASSAPVGQGVLGELFF	TGTGCCAGCTCCGCCCCCGTGGGACAGGGGGTTCTCGGGGAGCTGTTTTTT	TRBV18	TRBJ2-2	once	TRBD1
CATSNLGLHSYNEQFF	TGTGCCACCAGCAACTTGGGACTCCACTCCTACAATGAGCAGTTCTTC	TRBV15	TRBJ2-1	-	-
CASSQDMGQGTEAFF	TGTGCCAGCAGCCAAGATATGGGACAGGGAACTGAAGCTTTCTTT	TRBV14	TRBJ1-1	-	TRBD1
CASSDGGINYGYTF	TGTGCCAGCAGTGACGGGGGGATTAACTATGGCTACACCTTC	TRBV6-1	TRBJ1-2	-	-
CSVEEQAGNTIYF	TGCAGCGTTGAGGAGCAAGCTGGAAACACCATATATTTT	TRBV29-1	TRBJ1-3	few	-
CASSLTGIDTEAFF	TGTGCCAGCAGTTTAACAGGTATAGACACTGAAGCTTTCTTT	TRBV27	TRBJ1-1	few	-
CASSLGGTKAFF	TGTGCCAGCAGCTTGGGGGGGACAAAAGCTTTCTTT	TRBV7-2	TRBJ1-1	once	-
CASSLGNQGGTEAFF	TGTGCCAGCAGTTTGGGGAATCAGGGGGGCACTGAAGCTTTCTTT	TRBV28	TRBJ1-1	-	TRBD1
CASSEWGRGTGELFF	TGTGCCAGCAGTGAATGGGGCAGGGGGACCGGGGAGCTGTTTTTT	TRBV25-1	TRBJ2-2	-	TRBD1
CSVGGQGGDEQYF	TGCAGCGTCGGGGGTCAGGGAGGCGACGAGCAGTACTTC	TRBV29-1	TRBJ2-7	-	-
CASSGDSAETQYF	TGTGCCAGCAGTGGTGATAGCGCAGAGACCCAGTACTTC	TRBV2	TRBJ2-5	-	-
CARSSYKNTEAFF	TGTGCCAGAAGCTCGTACAAGAACACTGAAGCTTTCTTT	TRBV7-5	TRBJ1-1	-	-
CASSSINTEAFF	TGTGCCAGCAGTTCTATAAACACTGAAGCTTTCTTT	TRBV6-6	TRBJ1-1	-	-
CASSPKREPPDTQYF	TGTGCCAGCTCACCTAAGAGGGAGCCGCCAGATACGCAGTATTTT	TRBV18	TRBJ2-3	once	-
CASSQGGGRQFF	TGTGCCAGCAGCCAAGGCGGGGGAAGGCAGTTCTTC	TRBV14	TRBJ2-1	once	TRBD2
CASSLGVSGQPQHF	TGCGCCAGCAGCTTGGGAGTTTCGGGTCAGCCCCAGCATTTT	TRBV5-1	TRBJ1-5	-	-
CASSRTGTGNPNEQFF	TGTGCCAGCAGCCGAACCGGGACTGGGAACCCCAATGAGCAGTTCTTC	TRBV4-2	TRBJ2-1	few	-
CASSAPRENTEAFF	TGTGCCAGCAGCGCCCCCCGGGAGAACACTGAAGCTTTCTTT	TRBV7-2	TRBJ1-1	few	-
CASSLAGDSHEQYF	TGCGCCAGCAGCTTGGCCGGGGACTCCCACGAGCAGTACTTC	TRBV5-1	TRBJ2-7	-	-
CASSSWDTDTEAFF	TGTGCCAGCAGTTCCTGGGACACCGACACTGAAGCTTTCTTT	TRBV6-6	TRBJ1-1	few	-
CASSHGTYVSYEQYF	TGTGCCAGCAGCCACGGGACTTACGTCTCCTACGAGCAGTACTTC	TRBV7-2	TRBJ2-7	-	-
CASSPQAGDINEQYF	TGTGCCAGCTCTCCGCAAGCGGGAGATATCAACGAGCAGTACTTC	TRBV18	TRBJ2-7	-	TRBD2
CASSLTGTGAKETQYF	TGTGCCAGCAGCCTCACAGGGACAGGAGCCAAAGAGACCCAGTACTTC	TRBV7-9	TRBJ2-5	-	TRBD1